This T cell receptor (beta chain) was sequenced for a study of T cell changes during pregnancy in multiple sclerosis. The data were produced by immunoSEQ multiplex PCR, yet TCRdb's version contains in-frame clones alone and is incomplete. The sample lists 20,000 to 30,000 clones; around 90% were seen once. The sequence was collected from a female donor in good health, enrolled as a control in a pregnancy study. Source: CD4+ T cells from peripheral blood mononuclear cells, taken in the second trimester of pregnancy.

CDR3 nucleotides: TGTGCCAGCAGCCTCTACAGGGGTGCTGGAAACACCATATATTTT. This encodes CASSLYRGAGNTIYF. The gene calls are TRBV11-2 and TRBJ1-3; 7 bases are shared with TRBD1. In germline, CDR1 is SGHAT, CDR2 FQNNGV. CDR3 length: 15 amino acids. The J segment lost 2 bases and the V segment lost 5 bases, leaving 6 bases of the junction unmatched.